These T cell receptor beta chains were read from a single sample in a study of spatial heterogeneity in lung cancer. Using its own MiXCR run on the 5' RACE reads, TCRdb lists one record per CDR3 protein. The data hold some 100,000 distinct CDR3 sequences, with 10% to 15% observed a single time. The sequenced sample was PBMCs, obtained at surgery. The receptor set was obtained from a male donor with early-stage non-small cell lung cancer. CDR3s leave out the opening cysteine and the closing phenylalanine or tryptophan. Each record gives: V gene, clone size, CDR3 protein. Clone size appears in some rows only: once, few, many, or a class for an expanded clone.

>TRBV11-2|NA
ASSLDGGDTEQF
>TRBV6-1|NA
ASKSGGVRNEQF
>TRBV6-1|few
ACIGVWYEQY
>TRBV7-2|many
ASSLGSRVYNQPQH
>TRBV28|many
ASSLYGGMARETQY
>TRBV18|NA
ASSRQIDNEQF
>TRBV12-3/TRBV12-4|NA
ASSFLKGSTEAF
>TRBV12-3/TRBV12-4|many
ASSLGIGRLMNTEAF
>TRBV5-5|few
ASSLQGSSGYT
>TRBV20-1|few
SARAGGRSTGELF
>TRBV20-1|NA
SGTGTSGPSSYNEQF
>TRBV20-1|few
SARGLAGVYNEQF
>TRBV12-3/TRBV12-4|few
ASSPTGPRPDTQY
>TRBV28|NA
ATQGASEKETQY
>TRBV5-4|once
ASRADRSTDTQY
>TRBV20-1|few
SARDPAGEWGTQY
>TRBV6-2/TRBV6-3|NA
ASSYSGGTYSNQPQH
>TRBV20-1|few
SAPRTSGSDNEQF
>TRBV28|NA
ASSSLDRSWTDTQY
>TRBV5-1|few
ASSLSPQGEQF
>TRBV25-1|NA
ASSGIGHRVNTEAF
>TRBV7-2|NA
ASSLVVGESYGYT
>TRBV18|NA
ASSPTEGGNQPQH
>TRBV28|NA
ASSLSANLAKNIQY
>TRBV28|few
ASSPTGQWPEQY
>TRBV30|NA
AWSGLAEETQY
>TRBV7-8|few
ASSLGGSFSGNTIY
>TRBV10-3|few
AISLDRLNQPQH
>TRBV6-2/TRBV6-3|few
ASTIIAATGELF
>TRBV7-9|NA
ASSPVPSQETQY
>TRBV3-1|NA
ASSQDGLAHNEKLF
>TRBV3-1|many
ASSPTTGQGGSPLH
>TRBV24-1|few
ATSDWAPGSPGANVLT
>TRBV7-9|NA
ASSLDQNIQY
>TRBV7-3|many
ASSLERQETQY
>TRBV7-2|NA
ASSLSGTSGGIEF
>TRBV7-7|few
ASSLDRGKETQY
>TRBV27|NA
ASRSTGVVGYT
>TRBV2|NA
ASTDTGANVLT
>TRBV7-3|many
ASSLGVLAGGGETQY
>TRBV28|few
ASGMGNIQY
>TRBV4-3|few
ASSQGSGGTDTQY
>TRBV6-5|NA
ASSRNNEQF
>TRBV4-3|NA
ASSQEEGLGTQY
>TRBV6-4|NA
ASSDPKLGWLSPLH